This T cell receptor (beta chain) was recovered during a study of Ad26.COV2.S vaccination and SARS-CoV-2 variants. Sample treatment: 19 received Ad26.COV2.S at low or high dose, single or two shots; 5 received placebo; per-sample allocation not given. Samples were taken on day 63 after the first vaccine or placebo injection. Expressing Wuhan-strain SARS-CoV-2 spike, an Ad26 vector served as the vaccine. Method: immunoSEQ multiplex PCR; TCRdb's copy keeps in-frame clones and lacks some. Of some 420,000 clones listed, 70% to 90% are singletons. The V end lost 8 bases, the J end lost 9 bases, and 14 bases lay between the germline ends. The CDR3 consists of 12 residues. The germline gives CDR1 LNHDA, CDR2 SQIVND (reference sequence). This clone was found once.

V and J are TRBV19 and TRBJ2-1, with D possibly being TRBD2 (5 bases). The material sequenced was peripheral blood, taken in a trial of Ad26.COV2.S vaccine versus placebo. This clonotype originated in a person aged 18 to 59 who received the Ad26.COV2.S COVID-19 vaccine or a placebo. The CDR3 reads CASALWSGEQFF. The CDR3 DNA sequence: TGTGCCAGTGCGTTGTGGAGCGGTGAGCAGTTCTTC.